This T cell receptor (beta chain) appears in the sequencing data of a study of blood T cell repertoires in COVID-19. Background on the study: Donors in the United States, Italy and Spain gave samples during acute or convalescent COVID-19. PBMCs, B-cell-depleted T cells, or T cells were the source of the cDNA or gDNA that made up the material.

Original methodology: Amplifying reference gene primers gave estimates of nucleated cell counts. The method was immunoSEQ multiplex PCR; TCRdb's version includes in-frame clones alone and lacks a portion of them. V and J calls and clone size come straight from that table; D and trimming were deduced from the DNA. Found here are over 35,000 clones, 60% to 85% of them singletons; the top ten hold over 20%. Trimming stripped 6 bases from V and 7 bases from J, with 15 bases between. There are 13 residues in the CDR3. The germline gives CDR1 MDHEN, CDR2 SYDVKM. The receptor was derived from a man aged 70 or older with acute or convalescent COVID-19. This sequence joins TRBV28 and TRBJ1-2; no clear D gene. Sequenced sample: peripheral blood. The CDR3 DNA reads TGTGCCAGCAGCCTTGTCCTAACTGGTGGCTACACCTTC. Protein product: CASSLVLTGGYTF.